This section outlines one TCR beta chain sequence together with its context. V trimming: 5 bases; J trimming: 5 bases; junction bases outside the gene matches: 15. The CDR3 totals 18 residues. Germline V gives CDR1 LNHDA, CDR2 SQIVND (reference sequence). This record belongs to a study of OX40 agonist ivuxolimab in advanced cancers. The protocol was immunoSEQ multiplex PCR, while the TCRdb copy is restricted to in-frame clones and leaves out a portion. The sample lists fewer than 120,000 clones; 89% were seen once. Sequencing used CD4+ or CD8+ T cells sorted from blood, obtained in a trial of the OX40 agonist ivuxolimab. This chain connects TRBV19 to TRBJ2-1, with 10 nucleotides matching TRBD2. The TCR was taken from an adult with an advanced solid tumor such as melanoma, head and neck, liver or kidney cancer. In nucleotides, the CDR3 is TGTGCCAGTAGTGTCGGACTAGCGGACCGATCGATCCACAATGAGCAGTTCTTC. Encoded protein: CASSVGLADRSIHNEQFF. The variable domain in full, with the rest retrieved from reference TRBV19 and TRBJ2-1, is DGGITQSPKYLFRKEGQNVTLSCEQNLNHDAMYWYRQDPGQGLRLIYYSQIVNDFQKGDIAEGYSVSREKKESFPLTVTSAQKNPTAFYLCASSVGLADRSIHNEQFFGPGTRLTVL.